This T cell receptor beta chain is from a study of shared clonotypes between healthy human individuals. For the study at large: A donor's plate count was three for CD4 naive and three for CD4 memory; CD8 naive had two and CD8 memory one.

Study conclusions and caveats: Inspection by rarefaction showed sorted-subset sequencing to be incomplete despite large depth. The study generally estimated greater richness for naive than memory subsets.

Clones were sequenced by immunoSEQ multiplex PCR, and TCRdb holds only the in-frame ones, with some missing. This sample has more than 550,000 clones, with 90% to 95% found just once. As for this clone: Its specificity is unknown.

Naive CD8 populations comprised CD45RO-negative cells positively selected for CCR7, excluding terminally differentiated effector memory CD45RA+ cells. None of the donors, who were healthy HIV-negative adults, had recently had acute infections or vaccinations. The sequence was collected from a man aged 30 to 45 in good health. Sequencing was carried out using naive CD8+ T cells sorted from blood.

The CDR3 coding sequence is TGTGCCAGCAGTCTCCGACAGGCAGGCTACGAGCAGTACTTC. It specifies CASSLRQAGYEQYF. V usage is TRBV27 and J usage is TRBJ2-7, with D possibly being TRBD1 (6 bases). This CDR3 is 14 amino acids long. Per germline, CDR1 MNHEY and CDR2 SMNVEV (reference sequence). V lost 5 bases to trimming and J lost 3 bases, with 14 bases between them.